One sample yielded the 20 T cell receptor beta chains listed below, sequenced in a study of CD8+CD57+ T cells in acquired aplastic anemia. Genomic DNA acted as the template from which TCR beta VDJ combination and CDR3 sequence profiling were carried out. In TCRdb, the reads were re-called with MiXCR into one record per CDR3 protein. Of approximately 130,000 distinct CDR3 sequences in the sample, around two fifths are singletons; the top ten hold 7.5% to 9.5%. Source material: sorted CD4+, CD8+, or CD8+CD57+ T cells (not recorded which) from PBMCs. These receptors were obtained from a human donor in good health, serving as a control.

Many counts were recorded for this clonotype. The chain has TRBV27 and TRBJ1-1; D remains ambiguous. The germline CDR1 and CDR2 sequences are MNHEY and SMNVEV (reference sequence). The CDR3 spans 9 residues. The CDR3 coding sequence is TGTGGGGAGGAGGCAGCGGGTTTCTTT. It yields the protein CGEEAAGFF.

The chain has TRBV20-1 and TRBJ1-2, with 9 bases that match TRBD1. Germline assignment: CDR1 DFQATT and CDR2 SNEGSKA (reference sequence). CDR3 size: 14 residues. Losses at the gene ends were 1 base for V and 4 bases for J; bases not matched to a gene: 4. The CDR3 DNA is TGCAGTGCTAGAGGGCCGGGACAGGGCTATGGCTACACCTTC. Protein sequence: CSARGPGQGYGYTF.

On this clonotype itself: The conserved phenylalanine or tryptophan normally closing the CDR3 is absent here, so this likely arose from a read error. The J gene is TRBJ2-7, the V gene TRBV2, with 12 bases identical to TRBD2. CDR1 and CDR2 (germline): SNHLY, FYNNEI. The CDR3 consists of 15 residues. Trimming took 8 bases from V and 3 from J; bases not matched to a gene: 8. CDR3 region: CASSLAGGDFYEQYL. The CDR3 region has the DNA TGTGCCAGCTCCCTAGCGGGGGGGGATTTCTACGAGCAGTACCTC.

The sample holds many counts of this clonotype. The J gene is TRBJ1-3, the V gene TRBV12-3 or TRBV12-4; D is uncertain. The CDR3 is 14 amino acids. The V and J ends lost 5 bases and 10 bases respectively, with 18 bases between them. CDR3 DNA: TGTGCCAGCAGTCCTCAGCCGACCAGTAAAACCATATATTTT. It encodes CASSPQPTSKTIYF.

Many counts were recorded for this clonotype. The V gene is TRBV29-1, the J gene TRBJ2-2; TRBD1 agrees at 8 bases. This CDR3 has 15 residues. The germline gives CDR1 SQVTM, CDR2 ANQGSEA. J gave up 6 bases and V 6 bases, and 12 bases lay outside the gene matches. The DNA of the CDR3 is TGCAGCGTCGCCTCGGCGGGGACAGGCCCCGGGGAGCTGTTTTTT. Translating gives CSVASAGTGPGELFF.

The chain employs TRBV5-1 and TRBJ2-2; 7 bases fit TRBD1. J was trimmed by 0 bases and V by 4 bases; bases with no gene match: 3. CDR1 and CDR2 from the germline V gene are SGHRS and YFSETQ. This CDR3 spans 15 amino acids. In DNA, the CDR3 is TGCGCCAGCAGCAAGGACAGGTCGAACACCGGGGAGCTGTTTTTT. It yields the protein CASSKDRSNTGELFF.

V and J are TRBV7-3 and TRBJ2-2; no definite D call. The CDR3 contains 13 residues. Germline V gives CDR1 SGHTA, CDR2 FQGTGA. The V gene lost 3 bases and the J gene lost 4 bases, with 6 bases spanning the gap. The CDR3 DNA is TGTGCCAGCAGCTTGGAGATCACCGGGGAGCTGTTTTTT. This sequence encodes CASSLEITGELFF.

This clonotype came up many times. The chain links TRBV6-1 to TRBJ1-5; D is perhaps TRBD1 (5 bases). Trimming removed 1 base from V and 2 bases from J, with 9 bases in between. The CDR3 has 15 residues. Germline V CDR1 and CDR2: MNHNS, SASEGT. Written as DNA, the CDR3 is TGTGCCAGCAGTGAAGTCCTACAGGGCAATCAGCCCCAGCATTTT. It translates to CASSEVLQGNQPQHF.

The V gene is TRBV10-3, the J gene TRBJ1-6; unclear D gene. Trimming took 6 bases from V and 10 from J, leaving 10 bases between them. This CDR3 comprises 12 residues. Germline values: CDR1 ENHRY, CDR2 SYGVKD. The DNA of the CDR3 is TGTGCCATCAGCTCCATTAACTCACCCCTCCACTTT. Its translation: CAISSINSPLHF.

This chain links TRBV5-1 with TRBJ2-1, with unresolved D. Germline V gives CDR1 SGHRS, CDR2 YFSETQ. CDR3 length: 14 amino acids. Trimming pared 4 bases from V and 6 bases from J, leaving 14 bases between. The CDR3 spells CASSPRRTPNEQFF. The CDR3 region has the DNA TGCGCCAGCAGCCCCCGTAGGACCCCCAATGAGCAGTTCTTC.

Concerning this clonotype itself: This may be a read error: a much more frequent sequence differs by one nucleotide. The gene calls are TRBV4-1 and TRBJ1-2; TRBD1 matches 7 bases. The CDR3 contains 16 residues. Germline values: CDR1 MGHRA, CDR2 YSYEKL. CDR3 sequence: CASRLGGGGGQDGYAF. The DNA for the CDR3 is TGCGCCAGCAGACTAGGGGGCGGGGGCGGGCAGGATGGCTACGCCTTC.

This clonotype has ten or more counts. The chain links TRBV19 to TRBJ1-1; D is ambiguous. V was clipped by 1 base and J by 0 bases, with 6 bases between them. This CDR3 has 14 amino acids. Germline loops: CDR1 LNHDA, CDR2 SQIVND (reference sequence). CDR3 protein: CASSIATVNTEAFF. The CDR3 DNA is TGTGCCAGTAGTATAGCCACGGTGAACACTGAAGCTTTCTTT.

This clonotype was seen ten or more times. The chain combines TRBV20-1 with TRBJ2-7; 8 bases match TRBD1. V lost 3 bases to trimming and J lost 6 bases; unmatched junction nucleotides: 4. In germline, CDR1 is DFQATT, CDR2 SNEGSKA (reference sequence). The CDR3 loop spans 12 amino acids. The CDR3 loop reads CSASIDRGEQYF. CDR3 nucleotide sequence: TGCAGTGCTAGTATAGACAGGGGCGAGCAGTACTTC.

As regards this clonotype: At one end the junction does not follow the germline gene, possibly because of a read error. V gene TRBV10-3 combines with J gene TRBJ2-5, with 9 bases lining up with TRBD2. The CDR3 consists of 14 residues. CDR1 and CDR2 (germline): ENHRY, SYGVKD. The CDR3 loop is CASSDRLAGETQYF. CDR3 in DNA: TGTGCCAGCAGTGACAGGCTAGCGGGGGAGACCCAGTACTTC.

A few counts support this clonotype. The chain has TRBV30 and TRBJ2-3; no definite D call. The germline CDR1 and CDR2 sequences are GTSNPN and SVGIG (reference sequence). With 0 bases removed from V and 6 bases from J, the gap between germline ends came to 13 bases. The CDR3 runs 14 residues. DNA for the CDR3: TGTGCCTGGAGTGTGGGCAAAGTCAGGGATACGCAGTATTTT. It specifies CAWSVGKVRDTQYF.

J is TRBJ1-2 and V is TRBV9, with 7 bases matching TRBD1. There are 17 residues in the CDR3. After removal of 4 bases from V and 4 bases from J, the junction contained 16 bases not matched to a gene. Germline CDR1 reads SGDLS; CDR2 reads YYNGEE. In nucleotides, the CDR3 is TGTGCCAGCAGCTCCGACAGGGAGGATGTGAGACCCTATGGCTACACCTTC. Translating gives CASSSDREDVRPYGYTF.

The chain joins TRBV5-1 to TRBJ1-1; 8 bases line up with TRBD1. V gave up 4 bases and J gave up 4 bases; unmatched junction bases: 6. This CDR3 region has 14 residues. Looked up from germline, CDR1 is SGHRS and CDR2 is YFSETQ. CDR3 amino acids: CASSRDRGGTEAFF. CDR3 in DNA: TGCGCCAGCAGCCGTGACAGGGGAGGCACTGAAGCTTTCTTT. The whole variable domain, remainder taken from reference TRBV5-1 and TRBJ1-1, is KAGVTQTPRYLIKTRGQQVTLSCSPISGHRSVSWYQQTPGQGLQFLFEYFSETQRNKGNFPGRFSGRQFSNSRSEMNVSTLELGDSALYLCASSRDRGGTEAFFGQGTRLTVV.

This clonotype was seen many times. CDR3 in amino acids: CSVGGAGNTIYF. The CDR3 coding sequence is TGCAGCGTTGGAGGAGCCGGAAACACCATATATTTT. The V call is TRBV29-1, the J call TRBJ1-3, with D unclear. Germline values: CDR1 SQVTM, CDR2 ANQGSEA. Deletions cut 4 bases from V and 4 bases from J, with 8 bases between. The CDR3 is made up of 12 amino acids.

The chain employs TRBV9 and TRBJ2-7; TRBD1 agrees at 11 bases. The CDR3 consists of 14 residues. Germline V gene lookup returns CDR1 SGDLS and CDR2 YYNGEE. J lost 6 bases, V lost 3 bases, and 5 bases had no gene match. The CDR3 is CASSAGQGAVEQYF. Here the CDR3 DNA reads TGTGCCAGCAGCGCCGGACAGGGGGCGGTCGAGCAGTACTTC.

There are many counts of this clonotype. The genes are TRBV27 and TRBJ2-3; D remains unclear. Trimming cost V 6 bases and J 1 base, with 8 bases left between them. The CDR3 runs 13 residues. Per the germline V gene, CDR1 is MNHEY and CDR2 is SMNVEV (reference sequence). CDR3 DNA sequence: TGTGCCAGCAGCAGGCGAGGCACAGATACGCAGTATTTT. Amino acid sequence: CASSRRGTDTQYF.